This entry describes one TCR beta chain. Amplified regions were TCR beta CDR3 sequences from RNA transcripts. An initial round of RT-PCR targeting the TCR CDR3 relied on the HTBI primer set. MiXCR, applied by TCRdb to the multiplex PCR reads, yields one record per CDR3 protein. The sample has around 800,000 distinct CDR3 sequences; around 39% are singletons. These data originate in a study of T cells in Graves' hyperthyroidism and ophthalmopathy. Study summary: Before any treatment, at initial diagnosis, peripheral blood was collected.

Germline values: CDR1 SGHTA, CDR2 FQGNSA. V was pared by 2 bases and J by 4 bases, with 3 bases of the junction left unmatched. CDR3 length: 15 residues. It was approximately 9.7 ml of fresh peripheral blood that supplied the PBMCs. J is TRBJ2-7 and V is TRBV7-2; 12 bases line up with TRBD2. This receptor was obtained from a man in his late teens or twenties with Graves' hyperthyroidism. Sequencing used blood. Written as DNA, the CDR3 is TGTGCCAGCAGCTTAAGGACTAGCGGGAAATACGAGCAGTACTTC. This translates into CASSLRTSGKYEQYF.